Reported below is one TCR beta chain. The CDR3 totals 12 residues. Germline V gene data show CDR1 as LNHDA and CDR2 as SQIVND (reference sequence). Deletions cut 3 bases from V and 3 bases from J, with 5 bases between. The data are from a study of blood T cell repertoires in COVID-19. Some clones are missing from TCRdb's copy, which holds only in-frame ones; the method was immunoSEQ multiplex PCR. The sample shows about 230,000 clones, less than 90% of them seen only once. The sequence came from an older woman with active or convalescent COVID-19. The sequenced sample consisted of peripheral blood. The chain combines TRBV19 with TRBJ1-2, with unresolved D. This CDR3 is CASSIRDYGYTF. CDR3 nucleotide sequence: TGTGCCAGTAGTATCCGGGACTATGGCTACACCTTC.